These T cell receptor beta chains were read from a single sample in a study of regulatory T cells in long-lasting Graves disease. TCRdb called the multiplex PCR reads again in MiXCR, with one record for every CDR3 protein. The data hold hundreds of thousands of distinct CDR3 sequences, with about a sixth observed a single time. This sample was shared with a second study, whose subject was T cells in Graves' hyperthyroidism and ophthalmopathy.

Sequences were derived from peripheral blood mononuclear cells (PBMCs), sampled at new diagnosis, from a patient treated with antithyroid drugs. These receptors were obtained from a woman aged 25 to 39 with Graves disease. CDR3s leave out the opening cysteine and the closing phenylalanine or tryptophan. Fields, in order: J gene, V gene, CDR3 protein.

TRBJ1-2 TRBV5-1 ASGPPGRGYT
TRBJ1-2 TRBV14 ASSGPGQIYGYT
TRBJ2-7 TRBV9 ASSATSGLSYEQY
TRBJ1-1 TRBV20-1 SARDRRGVGTEAF
TRBJ2-7 TRBV27 ASYGGNYEQY
TRBJ1-2 TRBV11-2 ASSIPGTGYGYT
TRBJ2-3 TRBV24-1 ATSPTSGRARDTQY
TRBJ1-2 TRBV28 ASSLQSDYGYT
TRBJ1-6 TRBV3-1 ASSRNGGYSGNSPLH
TRBJ1-2 TRBV6-1 ASSELPNYGYT
TRBJ2-2 TRBV2 ASSGARGVVNTGELF
TRBJ2-1 TRBV19 ASRRLEGGYNEQF
TRBJ2-7 TRBV28 ASSLSTGSSYEQY
TRBJ1-2 TRBV5-1 ASSLLGYGYT
TRBJ2-1 TRBV20-1 STRDLGRGDHNEQF